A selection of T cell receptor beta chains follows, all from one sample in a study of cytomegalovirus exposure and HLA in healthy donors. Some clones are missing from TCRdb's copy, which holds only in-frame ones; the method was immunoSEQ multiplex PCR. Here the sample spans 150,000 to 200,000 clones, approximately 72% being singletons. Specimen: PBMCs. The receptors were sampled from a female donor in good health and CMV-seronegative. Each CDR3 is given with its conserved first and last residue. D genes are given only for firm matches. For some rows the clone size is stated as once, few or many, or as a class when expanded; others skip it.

CASSPDRGNEAFF,TGTGCCAGCAGCCCGGACAGGGGGAATGAAGCTTTCTTT,TRBJ1-1,TRBV14,many,TRBD1
CASSRIRGDNEQFF,TGTGCCAGCAGTAGAATCAGGGGGGACAATGAGCAGTTCTTC,TRBJ2-1,TRBV25-1,many,-
CASRFPGQGNYGYTF,TGTGCCAGCAGGTTCCCGGGACAGGGGAACTATGGCTACACCTTC,TRBJ1-2,TRBV7-2,-,TRBD1
CASSRQGWEQPQHF,TGTGCCAGTAGTAGACAGGGTTGGGAGCAGCCCCAGCATTTT,TRBJ1-5,TRBV19,-,TRBD1
CASETGSNDNEQFF,TGCGCCAGCGAGACCGGGAGTAACGACAATGAGCAGTTCTTC,TRBJ2-1,TRBV5-1,-,-
CASSPRWGHTNSNQPQHF,TGTGCCAGCAGCCCTCGCTGGGGACACACCAATAGCAATCAGCCCCAGCATTTT,TRBJ1-5,TRBV9,-,-
CASNSGQGSDGYTF,TGTGCCAGTAACTCGGGACAGGGGAGCGATGGCTACACCTTC,TRBJ1-2,TRBV19,-,TRBD1
CASSLDTNTYNEQFF,TGTGCCAGCAGCTTAGATACGAACACCTACAATGAGCAGTTCTTC,TRBJ2-1,TRBV7-2,-,-
CSAGGTSGTDTQYF,TGCAGCGCAGGTGGGACTAGCGGGACAGATACGCAGTATTTT,TRBJ2-3,TRBV29-1,-,TRBD2
CASSFDRDVTSSEQYF,TGTGCCAGCAGCTTTGACAGGGATGTTACCTCTAGCGAGCAGTACTTC,TRBJ2-7,TRBV5-6,few,TRBD1
CASSGRTGGNEKLFF,TGTGCCAGCAGCGGTAGGACAGGGGGAAATGAAAAACTGTTTTTT,TRBJ1-4,TRBV5-4,-,TRBD1
CASSFRQARGEKLFF,TGTGCCAGCAGTTTCCGACAGGCCAGAGGGGAAAAACTGTTTTTT,TRBJ1-4,TRBV6-5,-,-
CASSYTGVAEAFF,TGTGCCAGCAGTTATACAGGGGTCGCTGAAGCTTTCTTT,TRBJ1-1,TRBV2,-,TRBD1
CASSLALGLASYEQYF,TGTGCCAGCAGCTTGGCCTTGGGACTAGCGTCCTACGAGCAGTACTTC,TRBJ2-7,TRBV5-5,-,TRBD2
CASSLRELGETQYF,TGTGCCAGCAGCCTCCGGGAGTTGGGAGAGACCCAGTACTTC,TRBJ2-5,TRBV27,-,-
CASSLPPGQVNENYGYTF,TGTGCCAGCAGCTTACCCCCGGGACAAGTGAATGAGAACTATGGCTACACCTTC,TRBJ1-2,TRBV7-3,few,-
CASSPRTVGFYGYTF,TGTGCCAGCAGCCCCCGGACAGTGGGTTTTTATGGCTACACCTTC,TRBJ1-2,TRBV7-8,-,-
CASSLGTTGELFF,TGCGCCAGCAGCTTAGGGACAACCGGGGAGCTGTTTTTT,TRBJ2-2,TRBV5-1,-,-
CASSRQSNYGYTF,TGTGCCAGCAGTAGACAGTCTAACTATGGCTACACCTTC,TRBJ1-2,TRBV6-1,-,-
CASSLASGGMIDTQYF,TGTGCCAGCAGCTTAGCTAGCGGGGGTATGATAGATACGCAGTATTTT,TRBJ2-3,TRBV11-2,-,TRBD2
CASSLSGRLAGSYNEQFF,TGCGCCAGCAGCTTGTCGGGTCGACTAGCGGGCTCCTACAATGAGCAGTTCTTC,TRBJ2-1,TRBV5-1,-,TRBD2
CASSYGGGSYEQYF,TGTGCCAGCAGTTACGGCGGGGGCTCCTACGAGCAGTACTTC,TRBJ2-7,TRBV6-5,-,TRBD2
CASSLGQGRNTIYF,TGTGCCAGCAGCCTAGGACAGGGGAGAAACACCATATATTTT,TRBJ1-3,TRBV14,-,TRBD1
CASSVEARGSYNEQFF,TGTGCCAGCAGCGTAGAGGCCAGAGGGTCCTACAATGAGCAGTTCTTC,TRBJ2-1,TRBV9,-,-
CASSYGGSGPQETQYF,TGTGCCAGCAGTTACGGGGGGAGCGGGCCTCAAGAGACCCAGTACTTC,TRBJ2-5,TRBV6-6,-,-
CASRLRDFSYEQYF,TGTGCCAGCAGACTCCGGGACTTCTCCTACGAGCAGTACTTC,TRBJ2-7,TRBV6-1,-,-
CASSALLAGAGTDTQYF,TGTGCCAGCAGCGCCCTACTAGCGGGAGCTGGAACAGATACGCAGTATTTT,TRBJ2-3,TRBV9,-,TRBD2
CASSFGLGLAGGTDTQYF,TGCGCCAGCAGCTTCGGTCTGGGACTAGCGGGAGGTACAGATACGCAGTATTTT,TRBJ2-3,TRBV5-1,-,TRBD2
CASRRQGSSYEQYF,TGTGCCAGTAGAAGACAGGGCAGCTCCTACGAGCAGTACTTC,TRBJ2-7,TRBV19,-,TRBD1
CASSSLSQGAGNGELFF,TGCGCCAGCAGCTCCCTTTCCCAGGGGGCAGGGAACGGGGAGCTGTTTTTT,TRBJ2-2,TRBV5-1,-,TRBD1
CASNLAGGAEQYF,TGCGCCAGCAACCTCGCAGGGGGCGCCGAGCAGTACTTC,TRBJ2-7,TRBV5-1,-,TRBD1
CATSPTGYLSSSSEAFF,TGTGCCACCAGCCCGACAGGGTATCTCTCTAGCTCCTCTGAAGCTTTCTTT,TRBJ1-1,TRBV15,-,TRBD1
CASSWAGGVTTEAFF,TGCGCCAGCAGCTGGGCGGGGGGCGTTACCACTGAAGCTTTCTTT,TRBJ1-1,TRBV5-1,-,-
CASSLGTSGGGDTQYF,TGCGCCAGCAGCCTTGGGACTAGCGGGGGTGGAGATACGCAGTATTTT,TRBJ2-3,TRBV5-1,-,TRBD2
CASSLAGANYGYTF,TGTGCCAGCAGTTTGGCAGGGGCTAACTATGGCTACACCTTC,TRBJ1-2,TRBV27,-,-
CASSRGTSGSRDEQYF,TGCGCCAGCAGCCGAGGGACTAGCGGGAGCAGGGACGAGCAGTACTTC,TRBJ2-7,TRBV4-1,-,TRBD2
CASSYALTGVNYGYTF,TGTGCCAGCAGTTACGCGCTGACAGGAGTAAACTATGGCTACACCTTC,TRBJ1-2,TRBV6-5,-,-
CASSLGATREGANYGYTF,TGCGCCAGCAGCTTGGGGGCCACTCGCGAAGGGGCTAACTATGGCTACACCTTC,TRBJ1-2,TRBV5-1,-,-
CASSLSSTSGDYEQYF,TGTGCCAGCAGTTTATCTTCGACTAGCGGGGACTACGAGCAGTACTTC,TRBJ2-7,TRBV27,medium-sized,TRBD2
CASSFRDRNSYEQYF,TGCGCCAGCAGCTTTCGAGACAGGAATTCTTACGAGCAGTACTTC,TRBJ2-7,TRBV5-1,-,-
CASSHDRLQF,TGTGCCAGCAGTCACGACAGGCTCCAATTC,TRBJ1-2,TRBV6-5,-,-
CASSWSSYNSPLHF,TGCGCCAGCAGCTGGAGCTCCTATAATTCACCCCTCCACTTT,TRBJ1-6,TRBV5-1,-,-
CASSLGGVRSYEQYF,TGTGCCAGCAGCTTAGGGGGGGTGCGCTCCTACGAGCAGTACTTC,TRBJ2-7,TRBV7-2,few,-
CATSRGLGESSYNEQFF,TGTGCCACCAGCAGAGGGCTAGGGGAAAGCTCCTACAATGAGCAGTTCTTC,TRBJ2-1,TRBV15,-,-
CASSPRTGNQPQHF,TGTGCCAGCAGCCCTCGGACAGGCAATCAGCCCCAGCATTTT,TRBJ1-5,TRBV5-5,-,-
CASSVVGGGLSYNEQFF,TGTGCCAGCAGCGTAGTCGGGGGGGGACTCTCCTACAATGAGCAGTTCTTC,TRBJ2-1,TRBV9,once,TRBD2
CASSLVQGAGDTQYF,TGTGCCAGCAGCTTAGTACAGGGGGCCGGAGATACGCAGTATTTT,TRBJ2-3,TRBV7-9,-,TRBD1
CAISDRGNTEAFF,TGTGCCATCAGTGACAGGGGGAACACTGAAGCTTTCTTT,TRBJ1-1,TRBV10-3,few,-
CASSSGTGDYEQYF,TGTGCCAGCTCTTCCGGGACAGGGGACTACGAGCAGTACTTC,TRBJ2-7,TRBV18,-,TRBD1
CASSLLGQGARTEAFF,TGTGCCAGCAGCCTCCTGGGCCAGGGGGCAAGGACTGAAGCTTTCTTT,TRBJ1-1,TRBV4-2,once,TRBD1
CASTMGRLDEGYTF,TGTGCCAGTACTATGGGGAGGTTGGATGAGGGCTACACCTTC,TRBJ1-2,TRBV19,-,-
CAISESMGLAGVAYEQYF,TGTGCCATCAGTGAGTCGATGGGTCTAGCGGGGGTGGCCTACGAGCAGTACTTC,TRBJ2-7,TRBV10-3,-,TRBD2
CASSRDISYEQYF,TGCGCCAGCAGCCGGGACATTTCCTACGAGCAGTACTTC,TRBJ2-7,TRBV5-1,-,-